These 9 T cell receptor beta chains were all obtained from the same sample, sequenced in a study of T cell responses to AZD1222 COVID-19 vaccine. Sequenced by immunoSEQ multiplex PCR; TCRdb stores in-frame clones only, minus some. The profile shows over 120,000 clones, just under 95% of them singletons. The sequences come from peripheral blood, collected on day 0 of AZD1222 vaccination. These receptors all stem from an adult in good health.

This clone was found a few times. The identical CDR3 is also encoded by other nucleotide sequences in the sample. The V and J genes are TRBV5-1 and TRBJ2-2, with 7 bases lining up with TRBD1. The CDR3 runs 15 residues. V dropped 0 bases and J dropped 3; count of bases not matched to a gene: 2. Germline loops: CDR1 SGHRS, CDR2 YFSETQ. CDR3 residues: CASSLGQGDTGELFF. In DNA form, the CDR3 reads TGCGCCAGCAGCTTGGGACAGGGCGACACCGGGGAGCTGTTTTTT. The entire variable domain, with the rest obtained from reference TRBV5-1 and TRBJ2-2, is as follows: KAGVTQTPRYLIKTRGQQVTLSCSPISGHRSVSWYQQTPGQGLQFLFEYFSETQRNKGNFPGRFSGRQFSNSRSEMNVSTLELGDSALYLCASSLGQGDTGELFFGEGSRLTVL.

The J gene is TRBJ1-4, the V gene TRBV9, with no clear D. Germline CDR1 is SGDLS and CDR2 is YYNGEE. This CDR3 comprises 15 residues. V lost 4 bases, J lost 4 bases, and 14 bases lay in between. The CDR3 DNA is TGTGCCAGCAGCCCCTCAGACGGGAATAATGAAAAACTGTTTTTT. This translates into CASSPSDGNNEKLFF. Looking up the rest from reference TRBV9 and TRBJ1-4 gives the full variable domain: DSGVTQTPKHLITATGQRVTLRCSPRSGDLSVYWYQQSLDQGLQFLIQYYNGEERAKGNILERFSAQQFPDLHSELNLSSLELGDSALYFCASSPSDGNNEKLFFGSGTQLSVL.

The rearrangement joins TRBV7-2 to TRBJ2-5, with no clear D. CDR3 length: 12 residues. The V gene lost 4 bases and the J gene lost 5 bases, with 8 bases spanning the gap. From germline, CDR1 is SGHTA and CDR2 FQGNSA. CDR3 DNA: TGTGCCAGCAGCTGGTTGGGGGAGACCCAGTACTTC. It encodes CASSWLGETQYF.

The J gene is TRBJ2-1, the V gene TRBV2, with a weak D call TRBD1 (6 bases). CDR1 is SNHLY, CDR2 FYNNEI, per germline. CDR3 length: 14 amino acids. V shed 6 bases and J shed 3 bases, with 12 bases lying between them. The CDR3 region is CASREAGVYNEQFF. DNA of the CDR3: TGTGCCAGCAGAGAGGCAGGGGTCTACAATGAGCAGTTCTTC.

This chain joins TRBV19 and TRBJ1-5, with D unclear. V lost 7 bases and J 0 bases, leaving 10 bases between the germline ends. Germline V CDR1 and CDR2: LNHDA, SQIVND (reference sequence). This CDR3 has 14 residues. The CDR3 nucleotides are TGTGCCAGTACGAGTTGGGGTAGCAATCAGCCCCAGCATTTT. This translates into CASTSWGSNQPQHF.

J is TRBJ2-1 and V is TRBV18, with TRBD1 matching 10 bases. The germline V gene encodes CDR1 KGHSH and CDR2 LQKENI. V shed 6 bases, J shed 8 bases, and the junction held 10 bases outside the gene matches. There are 15 residues in the CDR3. Here the CDR3 reads CASSASGTGVYEQFF. CDR3 nucleotide sequence: TGTGCCAGCTCCGCCTCCGGGACAGGGGTCTATGAGCAGTTCTTC.

V gene TRBV9 combines with J gene TRBJ2-7; D uncertain. V was shortened by 6 bases and J by 10 bases, with 17 bases between the two germline ends. The CDR3 consists of 12 residues. Germline loops: CDR1 SGDLS, CDR2 YYNGEE. The CDR3 region has the DNA TGTGCCAGCAACGCCCCTCGGGCCACCCAGTACTTC. The encoded protein is CASNAPRATQYF. The whole variable domain, filled in from reference TRBV9 and TRBJ2-7, reads DSGVTQTPKHLITATGQRVTLRCSPRSGDLSVYWYQQSLDQGLQFLIQYYNGEERAKGNILERFSAQQFPDLHSELNLSSLELGDSALYFCASNAPRATQYFGPGTRLTVT.

The gene calls are TRBV3-1 (or the pseudogene TRBV3-2) and TRBJ2-1, with 7 bases matching TRBD2. The CDR3 consists of 13 residues. Per the germline V gene, CDR1 is LGHDT and CDR2 is YNNKEL (reference sequence). After removal of 4 bases from V and 7 bases from J, the junction contained 4 bases not matched to a gene. Here the CDR3 reads CASSLTSKNEQFF. The CDR3 nucleotides are TGTGCCAGCAGCCTGACTAGCAAGAATGAGCAGTTCTTC.

This clone has a single count. The rearrangement uses TRBV18 and TRBJ2-1; TRBD1 matches at 7 bases. Germline lookup yields CDR1 KGHSH and CDR2 LQKENI. The CDR3 spans 12 residues. V shed 3 bases and J 13 bases; nucleotides not matched to a gene: 6. The CDR3 DNA follows: TGTGCCAGCTCACCTGGGGACAGCTACCAGTTCTTC. Amino acids: CASSPGDSYQFF. Full variable domain (missing parts from reference TRBV18 and TRBJ2-1): NAGVMQNPRHLVRRRGQEARLRCSPMKGHSHVYWYRQLPEEGLKFMVYLQKENIIDESGMPKERFSAEFPKEGPSILRIQQVVRGDSAAYFCASSPGDSYQFFGPGTRLTVL.